This T cell receptor beta chain is drawn from a study of T cell repertoires in cytomegalovirus infection. As for the study in general: CMV infection together with matching HLA type was indicated by public TCR beta signatures. Study conclusions and caveats: Accumulated public TCR beta family frequency recognized individuals carrying CMV together with the relevant HLA. Ex vivo, HLA-C-restricted CMV-specific TCR beta clonotypes prevailed over the rest of the response.

Trimming stripped 7 bases from V and 1 base from J, with 10 bases between. Germline lookup yields CDR1 MDHEN and CDR2 SYDVKM. The length of the CDR3 is 13 residues. TCRdb recomputed calls from the reads with MiXCR, one row per CDR3 protein. The data contain about 250,000 distinct CDR3 sequences, roughly an eighth of them singletons. The sample holds many counts of this clonotype. The target antigen is unknown. This TCR derives from a human donor in good health (CMV status not recorded). Some clones in this sample may be carry-over from other donors' samples. The source material was PBMCs. The rearrangement joins TRBV28 to TRBJ1-1; D gene unclear. The CDR3, as DNA: TGTGCCAGCAAATTCTCACCGAACACTGAAGCTTTCTTT. Amino acid sequence: CASKFSPNTEAFF.